This T cell receptor beta chain was identified during a study of radiotherapy plus CTLA-4 blockade in lung cancer. Study context: Of all patients, around 20% responded objectively and 30% to 35% showed disease control.

In the case of this clone: Its antigen is undetermined.

Libraries were prepared by immunoSEQ multiplex PCR; TCRdb keeps only in-frame clonotypes and omits some of them. The sample lists approximately 100,000 clones; 70% to 90% were seen once. Ipilimumab-mediated CTLA-4 blockade plus focal radiation was given to patients having chemo-refractory metastatic non-small-cell lung cancer. Germline values: CDR1 SQVTM, CDR2 ANQGSEA. This CDR3 has 14 residues. Notes on the study in general: Interferon-beta and early blood T cell clone dynamics reportedly predicted response best. Following radiotherapy plus ipilimumab, tumor-derived TCR clones expanded in the blood.

Sequencing was performed on peripheral blood, taken from a patient treated with radiotherapy plus ipilimumab. The genes are TRBV29-1 and TRBJ2-5; D may be TRBD2 (5 bases). The J call is doubtful: the DNA matches TRBJ2-7 better. This TCR was sampled from a human donor with non-small cell lung cancer that progressed on radiotherapy plus ipilimumab. Some clones in this sample may be carry-over from other donors' samples. The CDR3 reads CSARSGFTTYEQYF. As DNA, the CDR3 is TGCAGCGCCCGAAGCGGCTTTACAACCTACGAGCAGTACTTC.